This passage covers 32 T cell receptor beta chains from one sample sequenced in a study of T-cell memory formation after mild COVID-19. TCRdb reprocessed the 5' RACE reads via MiXCR and lists one record per CDR3 protein. The table has roughly 500,000 distinct CDR3 sequences, around 21% seen once. The sample comprised PBMCs or a T cell subset sorted from them (not recorded which). The receptors shown here come from an adult woman who had mild COVID-19 (a few samples of this study predate the infection). Cell type and time point are not known.

This clonotype came up a few times. The V and J genes are TRBV4-1 and TRBJ2-5; D is unresolved. The V and J ends lost 3 bases and 2 bases respectively, with 4 bases between them. The CDR3 length is 12 residues. From germline, CDR1 is MGHRA and CDR2 YSYEKL. In DNA form, the CDR3 reads TGCGCCAGCAGCCACATACAAGAGACCCAGTACTTC. The encoded protein is CASSHIQETQYF.

The sample holds a few counts of this clonotype. The chain uses TRBV9 and TRBJ1-2, with D maybe TRBD1 (5 bases). Trimming shortened V by 0 bases and J by 2 bases, and 8 bases separated the two germline ends. CDR1 and CDR2 from the germline V gene are SGDLS and YYNGEE. This CDR3 has 14 residues. This CDR3 reads CASSVDRLNYGYTF. CDR3 nucleotides: TGTGCCAGCAGCGTAGACAGGCTGAACTATGGCTACACCTTC.

This clonotype turned up a few times. The chain is built from TRBV29-1 and TRBJ2-1, with a possible D match to TRBD2 (6 bases). Trimming cost V 2 bases and J 2 bases, with 10 bases left between them. The CDR3 has 14 residues. Germline lookup yields CDR1 SQVTM and CDR2 ANQGSEA. CDR3 coding DNA: TGCAGCGTTGAAAGGAGGACTACCTACAATGAGCAGTTCTTC. Its translation: CSVERRTTYNEQFF.

This clonotype was seen only a few times. V and J are TRBV5-1 and TRBJ2-3; D call uncertain. Germline CDR1 is SGHRS and CDR2 is YFSETQ. Trimming pared 5 bases from V and 6 bases from J, leaving 7 bases between. The CDR3 loop spans 11 amino acids. CDR3 DNA: TGCGCCAGCAGAAACCGGGATACGCAGTATTTT. As protein: CASRNRDTQYF. The full variable domain, in which reference TRBV5-1 and TRBJ2-3 provide the parts outside the CDR3, is KAGVTQTPRYLIKTRGQQVTLSCSPISGHRSVSWYQQTPGQGLQFLFEYFSETQRNKGNFPGRFSGRQFSNSRSEMNVSTLELGDSALYLCASRNRDTQYFGPGTRLTVL.

The chain is built from TRBV5-6 and TRBJ2-6; possibly TRBD1 for D (5 bases). Trimming cost V 1 base and J 3 bases, with 8 bases left between them. Germline V gene lookup returns CDR1 SGHDT and CDR2 YYEEEE. This CDR3 has 15 residues. CDR3 amino acids: CASSLTGYGANVLTF. CDR3 nucleotide sequence: TGTGCCAGCAGCTTGACAGGCTATGGGGCCAACGTCCTGACTTTC.

The V call is TRBV6-1, the J call TRBJ2-7; D not resolved. The CDR3 is 13 amino acids. Trimming stripped 2 bases from V and 5 bases from J, with 10 bases between. The germline V gene has CDR1 MNHNS and CDR2 SASEGT. CDR3 loop: CASSERTSDEQYF. The CDR3 nucleotides read TGTGCCAGCAGTGAAAGGACGTCGGACGAGCAGTACTTC.

The table lists this clonotype with a few counts. This chain links TRBV7-3 with TRBJ2-6, with 8 bases matching TRBD1. The V segment lost 4 bases and the J segment 2 bases; nucleotides outside the gene matches: 7. The CDR3 is made up of 17 amino acids. Germline CDR1 reads SGHTA; CDR2 reads FQGTGA. The CDR3 coding sequence is TGTGCCAGCAGCTCACAGGGGGGAAGGGCTGGGGCCAACGTCCTGACTTTC. This gives the protein CASSSQGGRAGANVLTF.

The chain links TRBV10-3 to TRBJ2-3; 7 nucleotides align to TRBD2. The J segment lost 0 bases and the V segment lost 6 bases, leaving 6 bases of the junction unmatched. CDR1 ENHRY and CDR2 SYGVKD come from the germline V gene. The CDR3 has 15 amino acids. Written as DNA, the CDR3 is TGTGCCATCAGGCGGACTAGTTCAAGCACAGATACGCAGTATTTT. Protein product: CAIRRTSSSTDTQYF.

CDR3: CSVEIVNTEAFF. The CDR3 nucleotides read TGCAGCGTGGAAATAGTGAACACTGAAGCTTTCTTT. The chain links TRBV29-1 to TRBJ1-1; D gene uncertain. V dropped 6 bases and J dropped 0 bases, with 8 bases sitting between them. The CDR3 length is 12 residues. Per the germline V gene, CDR1 is SQVTM and CDR2 is ANQGSEA.

The V gene is TRBV11-2, the J gene TRBJ2-2; D gene uncertain. The CDR3 loop spans 15 amino acids. Deletions cut 7 bases from V and 2 bases from J, with 14 bases between. The germline gives CDR1 SGHAT, CDR2 FQNNGV. CDR3 nucleotide sequence: TGTGCCAGCACCAAGAGAGGACGCAACACCGGGGAGCTGTTTTTT. It is translated as CASTKRGRNTGELFF.

This clonotype showed up just a few times. The chain links TRBV4-3 to TRBJ2-7; 9 bases line up with TRBD2. CDR1 and CDR2 (germline): LGHNA, YSLEER. This CDR3 is built from 18 residues. Trimming took 0 bases from V and 5 from J; bases not matched to a gene: 14. The CDR3 region is CASSQEDHSGGRADEQYF. The CDR3 DNA reads as TGCGCCAGCAGCCAAGAAGATCATTCGGGCGGGAGGGCCGACGAGCAGTACTTC.

The chain links TRBV5-8 to TRBJ2-1, with 9 nucleotides matching TRBD1. With 5 bases clipped from V and 4 bases from J, the junction kept 7 bases outside the gene matches. In germline, CDR1 is SGHTS, CDR2 YDEGEE. The CDR3 is 15 residues long. CDR3 coding DNA: TGTGCCAGCAGTAAGCGTGACAGGGGGTACAATGAGCAGTTCTTC. Translation: CASSKRDRGYNEQFF.

V and J are TRBV6-5 and TRBJ2-3, with TRBD2 matching 9 bases. Unmatched junction bases numbered 8, after V lost 2 bases and J lost 5 bases. The germline V gene has CDR1 MNHEY and CDR2 SVGAGI. CDR3 length: 16 residues. CDR3 residues: CASSYVAGGPRDTQYF. The DNA for the CDR3 is TGTGCCAGCAGTTACGTGGCGGGGGGGCCCAGAGATACGCAGTATTTT.

V and J are TRBV30 and TRBJ2-1; 7 bases are a match to TRBD1. The ends lost 0 bases at V and 7 bases at J; junction bases unmatched: 6. Germline loops: CDR1 GTSNPN, CDR2 SVGIG (reference sequence). This CDR3 contains 14 residues. CDR3 DNA sequence: TGTGCCTGGAGTGTCCTAAACAGGGGTAATGAGCAGTTCTTC. Amino acid sequence: CAWSVLNRGNEQFF.

This clonotype turned up a few times. The CDR3 DNA reads as TGTGCCATCAGCGCCGAGGGACTCCACACAGATACGCAGTATTTT. This gives the protein CAISAEGLHTDTQYF. V and J are TRBV10-3 and TRBJ2-3; D is perhaps TRBD2 (6 bases). Trimming stripped 6 bases from V and 2 bases from J, with 15 bases between. Germline lookup yields CDR1 ENHRY and CDR2 SYGVKD. This CDR3 region has 15 residues.

This clonotype was counted only a few times. V is TRBV7-9 and J is TRBJ1-2, with D tentatively TRBD1 (6 bases). Germline V gives CDR1 SEHNR, CDR2 FQNEAQ (reference sequence). The V end was cut by 1 base, the J end by 8 bases, with 14 bases between. The length of the CDR3 is 14 residues. The CDR3 bases are TGTGCCAGCAGCTTAGGGGGGCGCATAGCAGGCTACACCTTC. Its protein is CASSLGGRIAGYTF.

The rearrangement links TRBV7-2 to TRBJ2-1, with 11 bases matching TRBD2. The V and J ends lost 5 bases and 6 bases, in that order; junction bases with no gene match: 6. CDR1 is SGHTA and CDR2 is FQGNSA in the germline V gene. The CDR3 loop spans 15 amino acids. The CDR3 DNA sequence: TGTGCCAGCAGCCTGGCTGGACTAGCGGGCAATGAGCAGTTCTTC. Protein: CASSLAGLAGNEQFF.

The table lists this clonotype with a few counts. This chain links TRBV7-2 with TRBJ2-1, with 7 bases fitting TRBD2. The CDR3 spans 11 residues. Germline V CDR1 and CDR2: SGHTA, FQGNSA. The J segment lost 14 bases and the V segment lost 5 bases, leaving 6 bases of the junction unmatched. The CDR3 is CASSPGLVKFF. In nucleotides, the CDR3 is TGTGCCAGCAGCCCAGGACTAGTGAAGTTCTTC.

The gene calls are TRBV4-2 and TRBJ1-4; 7 positions match TRBD1. V lost 1 base to trimming and J lost 4 bases; unmatched junction nucleotides: 3. CDR1 and CDR2 from the germline V gene are LGHNA and YNFKEQ. The CDR3 has 15 amino acids. Here the CDR3 reads CASSQGGGYNEKLFF. CDR3 DNA: TGTGCCAGCAGCCAAGGAGGGGGCTATAATGAAAAACTGTTTTTT.

The genes are TRBV6-2 or TRBV6-3 and TRBJ2-5; 8 nucleotides match TRBD2. The V gene's germline CDR1 is MNHEY and CDR2 SVGEGT. The CDR3 sequence is 15 residues long. The V segment lost 5 bases and the J segment 4 bases; nucleotides outside the gene matches: 9. CDR3 residues: CASSAQAGVAETQYF. CDR3 bases: TGTGCCAGCAGTGCACAAGCGGGAGTTGCAGAGACCCAGTACTTC.

V and J are TRBV14 and TRBJ1-1, with D hard to call. V was shortened by 1 base and J by 7 bases, with 13 bases between the two germline ends. This CDR3 is built from 14 residues. CDR1 SGHDN and CDR2 FVKESK come from the germline V gene. The CDR3 sequence is CASSQGPDYNEAFF. In DNA form, the CDR3 reads TGTGCCAGCAGCCAAGGCCCAGACTACAATGAAGCTTTCTTT.

The chain recombines TRBV5-5 with TRBJ2-7; 7 nucleotides agree with TRBD2. The CDR3 has 15 residues. Germline CDR1 SGHKS, CDR2 YYEKEE (reference sequence). J was trimmed by 5 bases and V by 4 bases; bases with no gene match: 12. The CDR3 bases are TGTGCCAGCAGCCAGGGACTACCCCTCTCTAACGAGCAGTACTTC. Its translation is CASSQGLPLSNEQYF. The whole variable domain, remainder taken from reference TRBV5-5 and TRBJ2-7, is DAGVTQSPTHLIKTRGQQVTLRCSPISGHKSVSWYQQVLGQGPQFIFQYYEKEERGRGNFPDRFSARQFPNYSSELNVNALLLGDSALYLCASSQGLPLSNEQYFGPGTRLTVT.

This clonotype came up a few times. The rearrangement joins TRBV7-2 to TRBJ2-1; 10 bases are a match to TRBD2. Looked up from germline, CDR1 is SGHTA and CDR2 is FQGNSA. The junction had 9 bases not matched to a gene; V was cut back by 2 bases and J by 8 bases. The CDR3 contains 16 residues. CDR3 protein: CASSLKPSGSIDEQFF. The CDR3 nucleotides are TGTGCCAGCAGCTTAAAACCTAGCGGGAGCATCGATGAGCAGTTCTTC.

The sample holds a few counts of this clonotype. This sequence joins TRBV9 and TRBJ2-7; TRBD1 aligns across 8 bases. Germline CDR1 is SGDLS and CDR2 is YYNGEE. Trimming cost V 1 base and J 5 bases; bases outside gene matches: 8. The CDR3 sequence is 15 residues long. In nucleotides, the CDR3 is TGTGCCAGCAGCGTATCCAAACAGGGGGACCACGAGCAGTACTTC. Translated, it gives CASSVSKQGDHEQYF.

CDR3 bases: TGCGCCAGCAGCTTGTCCCCGGGACAGGGGGTGGAGACCCAGTACTTC. It yields the protein CASSLSPGQGVETQYF. The rearrangement uses TRBV5-1 and TRBJ2-5, with 11 bases identical to TRBD1. CDR3 size: 16 residues. The V segment lost 1 base and the J segment 5 bases; nucleotides outside the gene matches: 7. Germline loops: CDR1 SGHRS, CDR2 YFSETQ.

This clonotype was seen only a few times. The chain recombines TRBV12-3 or TRBV12-4 with TRBJ2-1, with TRBD2 matching over 10 bases. Trimming took 4 bases from V and 8 from J; bases not matched to a gene: 5. This CDR3 contains 14 residues. CDR3 in DNA: TGTGCCAGCAGTTCCCTAGCGGGGGCTCATGAGCAGTTCTTC. Residues: CASSSLAGAHEQFF.

This clonotype was seen more than once but under ten times. V gene TRBV24-1 combines with J gene TRBJ2-5; D gene unclear. Germline V gives CDR1 KGHDR, CDR2 SFDVKD. V shed 4 bases and J shed 3 bases, with 5 bases lying between them. The CDR3 runs to 12 residues. The CDR3 spells CATSDDKETQYF. CDR3 DNA: TGTGCCACCAGTGACGACAAAGAGACCCAGTACTTC.

The genes are TRBV7-8 and TRBJ2-7, with D uncertain. Per germline, CDR1 SGHVS and CDR2 FQNEAQ. This CDR3 region has 14 residues. V was shortened by 3 bases and J by 4 bases, with 13 bases between the two germline ends. The CDR3 sequence: CASSFTPAQYEQYF. As DNA, the CDR3 is TGTGCCAGCAGCTTCACGCCCGCCCAGTACGAGCAGTACTTC.

This clonotype was seen more than once but under ten times. V gene TRBV5-1 combines with J gene TRBJ2-1; D is possibly TRBD2 (6 bases). The ends were cut back, 0 bases at V and 1 base at J, with 8 bases in the middle. The germline V gene encodes CDR1 SGHRS and CDR2 YFSETQ. The length of the CDR3 is 15 residues. CDR3 amino acids: CASSLEAGSYNEQFF. Here the CDR3 DNA reads TGCGCCAGCAGCTTGGAGGCGGGGTCCTACAATGAGCAGTTCTTC. Combining the CDR3 with reference TRBV5-1 and TRBJ2-1 gives the whole variable domain KAGVTQTPRYLIKTRGQQVTLSCSPISGHRSVSWYQQTPGQGLQFLFEYFSETQRNKGNFPGRFSGRQFSNSRSEMNVSTLELGDSALYLCASSLEAGSYNEQFFGPGTRLTVL.

This clonotype was seen only a few times. The V gene is TRBV12-3 or TRBV12-4, the J gene TRBJ2-2; 7 bases align to TRBD1. With 6 bases clipped from V and 4 bases from J, the junction kept 5 bases outside the gene matches. This CDR3 has 14 amino acids. The CDR3 loop is CASRGQLGTGELFF. The CDR3 DNA reads as TGTGCCAGCAGGGGACAGTTGGGCACCGGGGAGCTGTTTTTT.

The gene calls are TRBV15 and TRBJ2-1; perhaps TRBD2 as D (6 bases). The V gene lost 5 bases and the J gene lost 9 bases, with 8 bases spanning the gap. CDR1 and CDR2 (germline): LNHNV, YYDKDF (reference sequence). The CDR3 sequence is 11 residues long. The chain's CDR3 is CATSLSGEQFF. Written as DNA, the CDR3 is TGTGCCACCAGCCTTAGCGGTGAGCAGTTCTTC.

V usage is TRBV7-9 and J usage is TRBJ2-5; D gene ambiguous. Deletions cut 4 bases from V and 1 base from J, with 13 bases between. This CDR3 is 15 amino acids long. In germline, CDR1 is SEHNR, CDR2 FQNEAQ (reference sequence). The CDR3, as DNA: TGTGCCAGCAGCTCGAGAAACGCAGGCCAAGAGACCCAGTACTTC. This gives the protein CASSSRNAGQETQYF.